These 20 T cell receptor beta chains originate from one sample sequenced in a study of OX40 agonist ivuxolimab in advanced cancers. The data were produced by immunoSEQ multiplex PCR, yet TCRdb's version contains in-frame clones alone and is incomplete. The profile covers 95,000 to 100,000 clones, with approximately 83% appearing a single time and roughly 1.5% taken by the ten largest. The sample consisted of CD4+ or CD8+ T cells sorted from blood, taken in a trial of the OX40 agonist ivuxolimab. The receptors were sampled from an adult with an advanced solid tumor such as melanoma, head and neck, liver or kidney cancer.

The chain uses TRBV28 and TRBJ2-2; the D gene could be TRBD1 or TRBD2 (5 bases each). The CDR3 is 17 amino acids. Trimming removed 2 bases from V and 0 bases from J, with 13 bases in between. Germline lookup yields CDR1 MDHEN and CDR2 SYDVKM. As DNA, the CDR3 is TGTGCCAGCAGTTTACCCGGGGCAGGGCCGAACACCGGGGAGCTGTTTTTT. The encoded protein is CASSLPGAGPNTGELFF.

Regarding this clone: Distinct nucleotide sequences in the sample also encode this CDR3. In nucleotides, the CDR3 is TGTGCCTGGAGCCGCACCCGACTTCTAGCGGGAGGGCCGCCCGCGGACTCCTACGAGCAGTACTTC. As protein: CAWSRTRLLAGGPPADSYEQYF. The chain combines TRBV30 with TRBJ2-7; TRBD2 agrees at 12 bases. J lost 0 bases, V lost 3 bases, and 24 bases had no gene match. Germline lookup yields CDR1 GTSNPN and CDR2 SVGIG (reference sequence). This CDR3 has 22 amino acids.

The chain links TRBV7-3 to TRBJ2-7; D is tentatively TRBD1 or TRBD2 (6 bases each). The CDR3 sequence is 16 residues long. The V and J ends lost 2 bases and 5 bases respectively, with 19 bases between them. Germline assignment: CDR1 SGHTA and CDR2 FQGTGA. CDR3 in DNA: TGTGCCAGCAGCTTAGGCCCGTGGGGGGCTGCGGACGAGCAGTACTTC. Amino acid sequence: CASSLGPWGAADEQYF.

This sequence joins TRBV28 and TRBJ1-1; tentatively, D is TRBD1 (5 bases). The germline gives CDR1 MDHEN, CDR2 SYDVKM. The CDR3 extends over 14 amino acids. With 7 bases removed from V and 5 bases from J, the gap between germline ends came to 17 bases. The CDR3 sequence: CASMEGVGKTEAFF. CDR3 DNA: TGTGCCAGCATGGAAGGGGTAGGTAAGACTGAAGCTTTCTTT.

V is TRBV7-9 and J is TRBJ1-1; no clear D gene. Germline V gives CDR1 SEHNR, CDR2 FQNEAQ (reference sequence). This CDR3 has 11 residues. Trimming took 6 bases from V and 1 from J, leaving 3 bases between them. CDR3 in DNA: TGTGCCAGCAGACGGAACACTGAAGCTTTCTTT. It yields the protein CASRRNTEAFF.

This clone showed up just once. CDR3 loop: CASSTLQDGLTDTQYF. The CDR3 coding sequence is TGTGCCAGCAGCACACTCCAGGACGGCCTCACAGATACGCAGTATTTT. This chain joins TRBV7-8 and TRBJ2-3; unclear D gene. The CDR3 has 16 residues. Germline V lookup: CDR1 SGHVS, CDR2 FQNEAQ. The V end was cut by 5 bases, the J end by 2 bases, with 17 bases between.

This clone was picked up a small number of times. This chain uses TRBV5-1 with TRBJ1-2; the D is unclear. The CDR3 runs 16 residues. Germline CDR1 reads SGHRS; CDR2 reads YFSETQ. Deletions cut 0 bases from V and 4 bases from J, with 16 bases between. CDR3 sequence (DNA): TGCGCCAGCAGCTTGGGGTCCGGTGGTATTAGCTATGGCTACACCTTC. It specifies CASSLGSGGISYGYTF.

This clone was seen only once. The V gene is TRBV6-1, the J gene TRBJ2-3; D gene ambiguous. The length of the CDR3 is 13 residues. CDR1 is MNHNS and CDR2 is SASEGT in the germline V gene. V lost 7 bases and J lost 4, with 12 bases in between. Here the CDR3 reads CASNAVASDTQYF. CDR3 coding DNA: TGTGCCAGCAATGCGGTAGCTTCAGATACGCAGTATTTT.

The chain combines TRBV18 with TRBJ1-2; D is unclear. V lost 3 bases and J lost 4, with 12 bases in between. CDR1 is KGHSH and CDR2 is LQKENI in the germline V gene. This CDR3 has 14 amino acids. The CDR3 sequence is CASSPQSSAYGYTF. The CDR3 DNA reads TGTGCCAGCTCACCGCAGTCCTCAGCCTATGGCTACACCTTC.

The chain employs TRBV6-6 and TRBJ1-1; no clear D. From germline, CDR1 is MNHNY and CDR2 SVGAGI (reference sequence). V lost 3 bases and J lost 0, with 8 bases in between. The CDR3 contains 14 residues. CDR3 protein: CASSYRQLNTEAFF. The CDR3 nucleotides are TGTGCCAGCAGTTATCGTCAGTTGAACACTGAAGCTTTCTTT.

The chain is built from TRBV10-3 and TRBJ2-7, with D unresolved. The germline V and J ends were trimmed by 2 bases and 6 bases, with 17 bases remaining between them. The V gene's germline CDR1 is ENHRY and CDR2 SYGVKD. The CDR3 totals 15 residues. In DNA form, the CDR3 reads TGTGCCATCAGTGAGGAGGACCGCTCAAGAGGCGAGCAGTACTTC. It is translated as CAISEEDRSRGEQYF.

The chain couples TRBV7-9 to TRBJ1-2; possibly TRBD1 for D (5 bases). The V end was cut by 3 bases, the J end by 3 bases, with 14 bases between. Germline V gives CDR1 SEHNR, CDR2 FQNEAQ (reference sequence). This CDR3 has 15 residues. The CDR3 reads CASSLAGGADYGYTF. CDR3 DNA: TGTGCCAGCAGCTTGGCGGGAGGGGCAGACTATGGCTACACCTTC.

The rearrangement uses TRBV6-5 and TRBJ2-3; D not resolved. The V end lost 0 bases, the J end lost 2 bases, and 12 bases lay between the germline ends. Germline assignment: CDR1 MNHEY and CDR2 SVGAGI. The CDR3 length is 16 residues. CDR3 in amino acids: CASSYSKGFSTDTQYF. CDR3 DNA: TGTGCCAGCAGTTACTCGAAGGGATTTTCCACAGATACGCAGTATTTT.

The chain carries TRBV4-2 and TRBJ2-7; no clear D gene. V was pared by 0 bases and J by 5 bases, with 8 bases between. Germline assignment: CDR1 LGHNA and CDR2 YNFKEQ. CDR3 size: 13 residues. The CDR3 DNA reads TGTGCCAGCAGCCAAGATCGGACCCACGAGCAGTACTTC. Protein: CASSQDRTHEQYF.

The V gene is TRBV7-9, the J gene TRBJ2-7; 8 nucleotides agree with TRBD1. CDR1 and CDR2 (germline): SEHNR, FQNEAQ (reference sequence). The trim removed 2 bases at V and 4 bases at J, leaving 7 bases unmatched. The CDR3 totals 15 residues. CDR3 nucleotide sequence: TGTGCCAGCAGCTTACGGGCGACAGGGGAGTACGAGCAGTACTTC. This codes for CASSLRATGEYEQYF.

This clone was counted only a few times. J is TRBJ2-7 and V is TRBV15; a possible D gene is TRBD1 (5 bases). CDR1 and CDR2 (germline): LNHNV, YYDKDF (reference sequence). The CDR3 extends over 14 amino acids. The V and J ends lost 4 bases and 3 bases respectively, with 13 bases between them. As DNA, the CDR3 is TGTGCCACCAGCACCAGACAGACCGGCTACGAGCAGTACTTC. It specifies CATSTRQTGYEQYF.

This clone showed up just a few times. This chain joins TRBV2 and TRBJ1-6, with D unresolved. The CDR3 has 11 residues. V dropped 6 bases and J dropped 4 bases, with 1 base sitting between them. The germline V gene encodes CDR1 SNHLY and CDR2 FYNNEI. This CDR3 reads CASRYNSPLHF. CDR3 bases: TGTGCCAGCAGGTATAATTCACCCCTCCACTTT. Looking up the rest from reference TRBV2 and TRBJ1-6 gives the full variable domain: EPEVTQTPSHQVTQMGQEVILRCVPISNHLYFYWYRQILGQKVEFLVSFYNNEISEKSEIFDDQFSVERPDGSNFTLKIRSTKLEDSAMYFCASRYNSPLHFGNGTRLTVT.

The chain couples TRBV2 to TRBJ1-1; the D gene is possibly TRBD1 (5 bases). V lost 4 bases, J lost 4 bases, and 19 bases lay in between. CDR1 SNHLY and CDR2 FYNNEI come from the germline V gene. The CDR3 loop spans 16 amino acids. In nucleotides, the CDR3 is TGTGCCAGCAGTGCGGGAAGGGGCAGGGAGAGCACTGAAGCTTTCTTT. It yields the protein CASSAGRGRESTEAFF. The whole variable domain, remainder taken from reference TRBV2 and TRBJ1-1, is EPEVTQTPSHQVTQMGQEVILRCVPISNHLYFYWYRQILGQKVEFLVSFYNNEISEKSEIFDDQFSVERPDGSNFTLKIRSTKLEDSAMYFCASSAGRGRESTEAFFGQGTRLTVV.

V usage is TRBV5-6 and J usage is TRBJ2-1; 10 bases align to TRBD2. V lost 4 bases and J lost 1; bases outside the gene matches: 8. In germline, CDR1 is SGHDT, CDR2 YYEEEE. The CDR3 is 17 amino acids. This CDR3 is CASSPLGSGRSYNEQFF. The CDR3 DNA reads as TGTGCCAGCAGCCCCTTGGGTAGCGGGAGGTCCTACAATGAGCAGTTCTTC.

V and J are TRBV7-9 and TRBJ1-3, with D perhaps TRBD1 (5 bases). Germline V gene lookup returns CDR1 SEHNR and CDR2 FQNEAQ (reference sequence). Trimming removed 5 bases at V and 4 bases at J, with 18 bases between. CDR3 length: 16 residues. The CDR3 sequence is CASSQIGRTPGNTIYF. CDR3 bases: TGTGCCAGCAGCCAAATTGGTCGGACACCCGGAAACACCATATATTTT.